A single sample gave rise to the 13 T cell receptor beta chains below, sequenced in a study of T cell repertoires in cytomegalovirus infection. No cognate antigen is known for these TCRs. A single record per CDR3 protein comes from TCRdb applying MiXCR to the reads. The sample has some 38,000 distinct CDR3 sequences, less than 60% seen once. The input for sequencing was CD8+ T cells from cultured PBMCs, taken from culture after CMV antigen stimulation. The receptors stem from a human donor in good health (CMV status not recorded). Some clones in this sample may be carry-over from other donors' samples.

A single count supports this clonotype. The chain joins TRBV7-6 to TRBJ2-5, with 8 bases that match TRBD2. CDR3 size: 14 residues. V lost 3 bases, J lost 5 bases, and 5 bases stayed unmatched. Germline V gene data show CDR1 as SGHVS and CDR2 as FNYEAQ. In nucleotides, the CDR3 is TGTGCCAGCAGCTTGAGCGGGGGTCCGGAGACCCAGTACTTC. Translated: CASSLSGGPETQYF.

This clonotype showed up just a few times. This chain links TRBV7-3 with TRBJ2-5; D is ambiguous. The V gene's germline CDR1 is SGHTA and CDR2 FQGTGA. V was trimmed by 9 bases and J by 3 bases, leaving 8 bases between them. CDR3 length equals 11 residues. The CDR3 nucleotides are TGTGCCAGATTCGATAAAGAGACCCAGTACTTC. Its protein is CARFDKETQYF.

V and J are TRBV7-3 and TRBJ2-1, with 9 nucleotides matching TRBD2. The V gene end was trimmed by 5 bases and the J gene end by 8 bases; junction bases not matched to a gene: 10. The CDR3 has 15 amino acids. Germline values: CDR1 SGHTA, CDR2 FQGTGA. CDR3 protein: CASSPVAGVRDEQFF. The CDR3, as DNA: TGTGCCAGCAGCCCCGTAGCGGGAGTGCGGGATGAGCAGTTCTTC.

The V call is TRBV12-3 or TRBV12-4, the J call TRBJ2-7; 8 bases agree with TRBD1. This CDR3 has 15 amino acids. V shed 5 bases and J 7 bases; nucleotides not matched to a gene: 13. The CDR3 bases are TGTGCCAGCAGTAATGGACAGGGAGCCCACTGGGAGCAGTACTTC. Translation: CASSNGQGAHWEQYF.

This clonotype was observed a few times. The V gene is TRBV7-6, the J gene TRBJ2-1; possibly TRBD2 for D (5 bases). Trimming shortened V by 11 bases and J by 5 bases, and 13 bases separated the two germline ends. The CDR3 totals 12 residues. Germline V gene sequence: CDR1 SGHVS, CDR2 FNYEAQ. CDR3 sequence reads: CAVTRGHNEQFF. The CDR3 nucleotides are TGTGCCGTAACCCGGGGTCACAATGAGCAGTTCTTC.

This chain connects TRBV9 to TRBJ2-3; 15 positions match TRBD2. CDR3 length equals 17 residues. The V and J ends lost 4 bases and 5 bases, in that order; junction bases with no gene match: 8. CDR1 and CDR2 (germline): SGDLS, YYNGEE. The CDR3 DNA is TGTGCCAGCAGCTTAGGGACTAGCGGGAGGTCGGGAGATACGCAGTATTTT. This encodes CASSLGTSGRSGDTQYF.

This clonotype was picked up many times. The J gene is TRBJ2-1, the V gene TRBV19, with 7 nucleotides matching TRBD1. Unmatched junction bases numbered 3, after V lost 9 bases and J lost 1 base. CDR1 and CDR2 from the germline V gene are LNHDA and SQIVND (reference sequence). This CDR3 is built from 13 residues. This CDR3 reads CASTDRSYNEQFF. The CDR3 DNA follows: TGTGCCAGCACGGACAGGTCCTACAATGAGCAGTTCTTC.

This clonotype has only a few counts. The chain has TRBV7-8 and TRBJ1-5, with TRBD1 matching 10 bases. After removal of 5 bases from V and 5 bases from J, the junction contained 12 bases not matched to a gene. Germline V CDR1 and CDR2: SGHVS, FQNEAQ. The CDR3 has 17 residues. CDR3: CASSRWGGQGMDQPQHF. The CDR3 DNA reads TGTGCCAGCAGCCGCTGGGGGGGACAGGGGATGGATCAGCCCCAGCATTTT.

This chain joins TRBV20-1 and TRBJ2-7; tentative D call: TRBD2 (5 bases). Germline V gene lookup returns CDR1 DFQATT and CDR2 SNEGSKA (reference sequence). The CDR3 runs to 12 residues. Trimming shortened V by 3 bases and J by 3 bases, and 9 bases separated the two germline ends. CDR3 residues: CSARTTNYEQYF. DNA of the CDR3: TGCAGTGCTAGGACTACCAACTACGAGCAGTACTTC.

The chain uses TRBV27 and TRBJ1-1; 9 nucleotides align to TRBD1. The V gene end was trimmed by 4 bases and the J gene end by 6 bases; junction bases not matched to a gene: 6. CDR3 length: 14 residues. Germline V gene lookup returns CDR1 MNHEY and CDR2 SMNVEV (reference sequence). The CDR3 protein is CASSSADRGSEAFF. For the CDR3, the DNA is TGTGCCAGCAGTTCGGCTGACAGGGGGTCTGAAGCTTTCTTT.

V is TRBV20-1 and J is TRBJ2-2, with 7 nucleotides matching TRBD1. Unmatched junction bases numbered 4, after V lost 6 bases and J lost 0 bases. Germline CDR1 is DFQATT and CDR2 is SNEGSKA (reference sequence). The CDR3 has 14 amino acids. The CDR3 DNA sequence: TGCAGTGCCGCCGGGACAGCGAACACCGGGGAGCTGTTTTTT. It yields the protein CSAAGTANTGELFF.

This clonotype was found a few times. One junction end disagrees with the germline gene, perhaps due to a read error. V is TRBV7-2 and J is TRBJ2-5; D is perhaps TRBD1 (6 bases). Germline V gene lookup returns CDR1 SGHTA and CDR2 FQGNSA. There are 14 residues in the CDR3. In DNA form, the CDR3 reads TGTGCCAGCAACTTAGGGCAGGGGCCGTCAACCCAGTACTTC. This translates into CASNLGQGPSTQYF.

This chain connects TRBV6-1 to TRBJ1-1; TRBD1 aligns across 9 bases. The CDR3 length is 16 residues. CDR1 and CDR2 (germline): MNHNS, SASEGT. After removal of 6 bases from V and 0 bases from J, the junction contained 8 bases not matched to a gene. CDR3 in DNA: TGTGCCAGCAGACTCGGGACAGGGTACATGAACACTGAAGCTTTCTTT. Translated, it gives CASRLGTGYMNTEAFF.